The 29 T cell receptor beta chains listed next were all sequenced from one sample in a study of blood T cell repertoires in COVID-19. Clones were sequenced by immunoSEQ multiplex PCR, and TCRdb holds only the in-frame ones, with some missing. The table includes 150,000 to 200,000 clones, approximately 82% detected once. The sample was PBMCs or T cells enriched from blood (not recorded which). The receptors derive from a man aged 55 to 70 who had recovered from COVID-19.

This clone was counted only a few times. The chain is built from TRBV2 and TRBJ2-2, with TRBD2 identical over 16 bases. Trimming took 10 bases from V and 6 from J; bases not matched to a gene: 8. Germline lookup yields CDR1 SNHLY and CDR2 FYNNEI. The CDR3 spans 16 residues. The CDR3 is CATRLGTSGRAGELFF. The CDR3 bases are TGTGCCACGCGCTTGGGGACTAGCGGGAGGGCCGGGGAGCTGTTTTTT.

The chain combines TRBV19 with TRBJ1-6, with D hard to call. V was shortened by 7 bases and J by 5 bases, with 12 bases between the two germline ends. Germline CDR1 LNHDA, CDR2 SQIVND (reference sequence). CDR3 length: 14 residues. This CDR3 reads CASTPGKNNSPLHF. CDR3 sequence (DNA): TGTGCCAGTACTCCGGGAAAAAATAATTCACCCCTCCACTTT.

The genes are TRBV2 and TRBJ1-5; D call uncertain. Germline V gene lookup returns CDR1 SNHLY and CDR2 FYNNEI. The germline V and J ends were trimmed by 7 bases and 4 bases, with 11 bases remaining between them. The CDR3 contains 13 residues. CDR3 in DNA: TGTGCCAGCACCCGGGAGCTAAATCAGCCCCAGCATTTT. This encodes CASTRELNQPQHF. Based on the CDR3 plus reference TRBV2 and TRBJ1-5, the full variable domain is EPEVTQTPSHQVTQMGQEVILRCVPISNHLYFYWYRQILGQKVEFLVSFYNNEISEKSEIFDDQFSVERPDGSNFTLKIRSTKLEDSAMYFCASTRELNQPQHFGDGTRLSIL.

The chain recombines TRBV7-7 with TRBJ2-2, with 7 positions matching TRBD1. This CDR3 has 14 amino acids. V dropped 8 bases and J dropped 1; count of bases not matched to a gene: 4. Germline lookup yields CDR1 SSHAT and CDR2 FNYEAQ (reference sequence). The DNA for the CDR3 is TGTGCCAGCTCTACAGGGGAGAACACCGGGGAGCTGTTTTTT. This codes for CASSTGENTGELFF.

The chain couples TRBV5-5 to TRBJ1-3; the D gene is possibly TRBD1 (6 bases). Per the germline V gene, CDR1 is SGHKS and CDR2 is YYEKEE (reference sequence). The ends were cut back, 4 bases at V and 5 bases at J, with 13 bases in the middle. The CDR3 loop spans 14 amino acids. CDR3 amino acids: CASSLSQGRNTIYF. The CDR3 DNA sequence: TGTGCCAGCAGCCTCTCCCAGGGGAGAAACACCATATATTTT.

The chain uses TRBV28 and TRBJ1-2; the match to TRBD1 covers 8 bases. Germline assignment: CDR1 MDHEN and CDR2 SYDVKM. The CDR3 extends over 16 amino acids. The ends lost 5 bases at V and 0 bases at J; junction bases unmatched: 8. The CDR3 region has the DNA TGTGCCAGCAGTGAAAGACAGGGGAATCCTAACTATGGCTACACCTTC. Residues: CASSERQGNPNYGYTF.

This rearrangement joins TRBV9 to TRBJ2-4; the match to TRBD1 covers 7 bases. The ends lost 4 bases at V and 9 bases at J; junction bases unmatched: 10. Germline V gives CDR1 SGDLS, CDR2 YYNGEE. This CDR3 spans 14 amino acids. CDR3 amino acids: CASSLRDRDGIQYF. In nucleotides, the CDR3 is TGTGCCAGCAGCCTCAGAGACAGGGATGGCATTCAGTACTTC.

The rearrangement joins TRBV27 to TRBJ1-1; D is unresolved. Trimming pared 7 bases from V and 5 bases from J, leaving 14 bases between. The CDR3 loop spans 13 amino acids. CDR1 and CDR2 (germline): MNHEY, SMNVEV (reference sequence). Here the CDR3 DNA reads TGTGCCAGCACCGCTCAGAGGTGGACTGAAGCTTTCTTT. Protein product: CASTAQRWTEAFF.

This clone occurred once. The chain joins TRBV3-1 (or the pseudogene TRBV3-2) to TRBJ2-2; D gene uncertain. The CDR3 length is 13 residues. CDR1 and CDR2 (germline): LGHDT, YNNKEL (reference sequence). V shed 5 bases and J shed 6 bases, with 10 bases lying between them. The CDR3 DNA follows: TGTGCCAGCAGCTATAGTTCCGCCGGGGAGCTGTTTTTT. Protein: CASSYSSAGELFF.

The chain is built from TRBV6-5 and TRBJ1-3, with D possibly being TRBD1 (6 bases). Germline V gene data show CDR1 as MNHEY and CDR2 as SVGAGI. This CDR3 is built from 16 residues. Deletions cut 0 bases from V and 4 bases from J, with 13 bases between. CDR3 amino acids: CASSYSWTEPGNTIYF. The CDR3 nucleotides read TGTGCCAGCAGTTACTCGTGGACAGAACCCGGAAACACCATATATTTT.

CDR3 region: CASKGGWGNEQFF. Written as DNA, the CDR3 is TGTGCCAGCAAAGGGGGCTGGGGCAATGAGCAGTTCTTC. The chain joins TRBV28 to TRBJ2-1; 7 bases agree with TRBD1. V gave up 7 bases and J gave up 6 bases; unmatched junction bases: 6. The CDR3 has 13 amino acids. Germline-derived CDR1 and CDR2 are MDHEN and SYDVKM.

V is TRBV6-4 and J is TRBJ2-2, with 7 bases identical to TRBD1. The V gene's germline CDR1 is MRHNA and CDR2 SNTAGT. Trimming removed 8 bases from V and 0 bases from J; junction bases left unmatched: 9. The CDR3 covers 16 residues. The CDR3 loop is CASLNTGTANTGELFF. The CDR3 DNA reads as TGTGCCAGCCTAAACACCGGGACAGCGAACACCGGGGAGCTGTTTTTT.

The sample holds a few counts of this clone. This rearrangement joins TRBV19 to TRBJ1-2; TRBD1 might be the D (6 bases). This CDR3 is built from 13 residues. V was pared by 7 bases and J by 7 bases, with 16 bases between. Germline V lookup: CDR1 LNHDA, CDR2 SQIVND (reference sequence). For the CDR3, the DNA is TGTGCCAGTACGGACAGCCGCTCGGGTGGCTACACCTTC. Translation: CASTDSRSGGYTF.

The CDR3 DNA is TGTGCCAGCAATCCGGGGAGAAACTACGAGCAGTACTTC. Translation: CASNPGRNYEQYF. The chain carries TRBV2 and TRBJ2-7; D perhaps matches TRBD2 (5 bases). Trimming took off 7 bases at V and 3 bases at J, with 13 bases between the two ends. The CDR3 is made up of 13 amino acids. Germline lookup yields CDR1 SNHLY and CDR2 FYNNEI.

The rearrangement links TRBV19 to TRBJ1-5; 9 bases align to TRBD1. Germline CDR1 and CDR2: LNHDA and SQIVND (reference sequence). J was trimmed by 7 bases and V by 0 bases; bases with no gene match: 4. The CDR3 is 15 residues long. In nucleotides, the CDR3 is TGTGCCAGTAGTATAGATTGGGGACAGGGACAGCCCCAGCATTTT. Translating it yields CASSIDWGQGQPQHF.

This chain connects TRBV19 to TRBJ2-7, with 7 bases fitting TRBD1. Germline trimming cut 5 bases from V and 3 bases from J; bases unmatched to any gene: 7. The germline CDR1 and CDR2 sequences are LNHDA and SQIVND (reference sequence). The CDR3 is 14 residues long. The CDR3 reads CASSPRTGIYEQYF. CDR3 DNA: TGTGCCAGTAGTCCTCGGACAGGTATCTACGAGCAGTACTTC.

The chain combines TRBV27 with TRBJ2-1; 7 bases line up with TRBD1. This CDR3 is built from 13 residues. V trimming: 5 bases; J trimming: 9 bases; junction bases outside the gene matches: 7. The germline gives CDR1 MNHEY, CDR2 SMNVEV (reference sequence). The CDR3 nucleotides read TGTGCCAGCAGTCTCGGGACAGAGGCTGAGCAGTTCTTC. This sequence encodes CASSLGTEAEQFF.

The genes are TRBV14 and TRBJ2-5; D is unclear. Trimming took 1 base from V and 2 from J, leaving 8 bases between them. Germline V lookup: CDR1 SGHDN, CDR2 FVKESK. This CDR3 is built from 14 residues. This chain's CDR3 is CASSQASGQETQYF. CDR3 nucleotide sequence: TGTGCCAGCAGCCAAGCGTCAGGTCAAGAGACCCAGTACTTC.

The chain uses TRBV27 and TRBJ2-1; 7 nucleotides match TRBD1. The germline V gene has CDR1 MNHEY and CDR2 SMNVEV (reference sequence). The CDR3 has 13 amino acids. Unmatched junction bases numbered 8, after V lost 11 bases and J lost 4 bases. The CDR3 region is CAGRDSLYNEQFF. CDR3 in DNA: TGTGCCGGCCGGGACAGCCTTTACAATGAGCAGTTCTTC.

The DNA for the CDR3 is TGTGCCAGCAGTGAAACTAGCGGGAGGGCAGATACGCAGTATTTT. Encoded protein: CASSETSGRADTQYF. The chain joins TRBV2 to TRBJ2-3, with 13 bases aligning to TRBD2. CDR1 is SNHLY and CDR2 is FYNNEI in the germline V gene. This CDR3 spans 15 amino acids. With 2 bases clipped from V and 4 bases from J, the junction kept 0 bases outside the gene matches.

The gene calls are TRBV2 and TRBJ1-5; a weak D match, TRBD1 (5 bases). V lost 8 bases to trimming and J lost 6 bases, with 20 bases between them. Germline CDR1 is SNHLY and CDR2 is FYNNEI. This CDR3 comprises 15 residues. The CDR3 loop reads CASSRGQIIGQPQHF. The CDR3 DNA sequence: TGTGCCAGCTCTCGCGGACAAATAATTGGTCAGCCCCAGCATTTT.

This clone occurred once. V and J are TRBV10-3 and TRBJ1-1; D perhaps matches TRBD1 (5 bases). V lost 2 bases and J lost 6, with 10 bases in between. This CDR3 spans 13 amino acids. Germline CDR1 and CDR2: ENHRY and SYGVKD. The CDR3 sequence: CAISEGTFAEAFF. CDR3 coding DNA: TGTGCCATCAGTGAGGGGACTTTTGCTGAAGCTTTCTTT.

This clone was seen many times. The chain carries TRBV6-5 and TRBJ1-2; the D gene is possibly TRBD1 (6 bases). The length of the CDR3 is 13 residues. CDR1 MNHEY and CDR2 SVGAGI come from the germline V gene. The V gene lost 8 bases and the J gene lost 8 bases, with 18 bases spanning the gap. For the CDR3, the DNA is TGTGCCAGCCAAGAACAGGGAAACGGGGGCTACACCTTC. Encoded protein: CASQEQGNGGYTF.

For the CDR3, the DNA is TGTGCCAGCAGCGTAGCTAGTAGGGGCAACTATGGCTACACCTTC. Its protein product is CASSVASRGNYGYTF. The chain couples TRBV9 to TRBJ1-2; D is perhaps TRBD1 (5 bases). The germline V and J ends were trimmed by 0 bases and 2 bases, with 11 bases remaining between them. The CDR3 runs to 15 residues. From germline, CDR1 is SGDLS and CDR2 YYNGEE.

This chain connects TRBV18 to TRBJ1-1; 7 nucleotides match TRBD1. The length of the CDR3 is 16 residues. Germline CDR1 and CDR2: KGHSH and LQKENI. V was clipped by 3 bases and J by 6 bases; unmatched bases: 13. This chain's CDR3 is CASSPDRTRRSAEAFF. CDR3 DNA sequence: TGTGCCAGCTCACCGGACAGGACGAGGCGGTCCGCTGAAGCTTTCTTT.

The chain is built from TRBV30 and TRBJ1-1; 8 nucleotides align to TRBD1. The V gene's germline CDR1 is GTSNPN and CDR2 SVGIG (reference sequence). The CDR3 spans 16 residues. The V and J ends lost 2 bases and 4 bases, in that order; junction bases with no gene match: 12. In DNA, the CDR3 is TGTGCCTGGAGTTCGACAGGGGTTAGGGGGACCACTGAAGCTTTCTTT. Translated, it gives CAWSSTGVRGTTEAFF.

The rearrangement links TRBV19 to TRBJ1-2; 8 positions agree with TRBD1. The germline CDR1 and CDR2 sequences are LNHDA and SQIVND (reference sequence). V dropped 10 bases and J dropped 3; count of bases not matched to a gene: 19. The CDR3 totals 17 residues. CDR3 region: CATNPVGQGTSYYGYTF. CDR3 sequence (DNA): TGTGCCACCAACCCCGTTGGACAGGGCACCAGTTACTATGGCTACACCTTC.

The V gene is TRBV6-4, the J gene TRBJ2-2; the D gene is possibly TRBD2 (7 bases). Germline CDR1 MRHNA, CDR2 SNTAGT. The CDR3 extends over 14 amino acids. V was trimmed by 6 bases and J by 5 bases, leaving 13 bases between them. This CDR3 is CASSNEGGTGELFF. In DNA form, the CDR3 reads TGTGCCAGCAGCAATGAGGGGGGGACCGGGGAGCTGTTTTTT.

V usage is TRBV9 and J usage is TRBJ2-3; 13 positions agree with TRBD2. The CDR3 runs to 18 residues. With V trimmed by 4 bases and J by 0 bases, 8 bases remained unmatched. The germline V gene has CDR1 SGDLS and CDR2 YYNGEE. CDR3 loop: CASSPRLAGGLSTDTQYF. CDR3 DNA: TGTGCCAGCAGCCCGAGACTAGCGGGGGGCCTTAGCACAGATACGCAGTATTTT.